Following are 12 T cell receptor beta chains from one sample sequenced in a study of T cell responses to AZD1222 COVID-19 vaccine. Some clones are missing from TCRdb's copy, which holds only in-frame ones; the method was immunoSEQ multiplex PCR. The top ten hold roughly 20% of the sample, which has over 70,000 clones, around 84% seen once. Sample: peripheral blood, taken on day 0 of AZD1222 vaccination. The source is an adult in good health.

DNA for the CDR3: TGTGCCATCAGTCAAGACGGGGGCGGCTACACCTTC. Its translation: CAISQDGGGYTF. The rearrangement links TRBV10-3 to TRBJ1-2, with a weak D call TRBD1 (6 bases). Germline CDR1 ENHRY, CDR2 SYGVKD. Trimming stripped 5 bases from V and 8 bases from J, with 12 bases between. The CDR3 extends over 12 amino acids.

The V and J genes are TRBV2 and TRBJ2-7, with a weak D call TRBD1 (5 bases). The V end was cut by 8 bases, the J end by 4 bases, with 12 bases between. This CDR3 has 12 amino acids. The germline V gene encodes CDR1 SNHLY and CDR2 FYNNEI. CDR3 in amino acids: CASLTELYEQYF. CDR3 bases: TGTGCCAGCTTGACAGAGCTTTACGAGCAGTACTTC.

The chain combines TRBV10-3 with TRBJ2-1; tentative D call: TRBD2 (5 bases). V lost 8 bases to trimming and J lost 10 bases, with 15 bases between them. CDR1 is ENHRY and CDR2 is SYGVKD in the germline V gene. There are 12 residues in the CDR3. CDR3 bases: TGTGCCATCGATGAGGGCTTGGGGGAGCAGTTCTTC. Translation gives CAIDEGLGEQFF.

This chain's CDR3 is CASSQSLRGRGLGTEAFF. CDR3 DNA: TGCGCCAGCAGCCAATCCCTAAGGGGACGTGGCTTGGGCACTGAAGCTTTCTTT. The chain employs TRBV4-1 and TRBJ1-1; D is possibly TRBD1 (5 bases). The V end lost 2 bases, the J end lost 4 bases, and 23 bases lay between the germline ends. This CDR3 region has 18 residues. The germline V gene encodes CDR1 MGHRA and CDR2 YSYEKL.

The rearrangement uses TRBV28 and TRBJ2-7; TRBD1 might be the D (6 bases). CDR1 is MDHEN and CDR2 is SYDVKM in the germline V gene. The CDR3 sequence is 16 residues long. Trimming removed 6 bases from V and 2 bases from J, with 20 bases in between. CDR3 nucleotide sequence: TGTGCCAGCAGCATTCAGGGGATGGGAGCGGCCTACGAGCAGTACTTC. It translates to CASSIQGMGAAYEQYF.

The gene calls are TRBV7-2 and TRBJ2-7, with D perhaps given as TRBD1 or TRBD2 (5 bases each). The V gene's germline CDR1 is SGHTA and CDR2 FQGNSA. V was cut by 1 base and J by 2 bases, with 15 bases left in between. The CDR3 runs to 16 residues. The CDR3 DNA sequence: TGTGCCAGCAGCTTAGTTGCAGGGACCAAACCCTACGAGCAGTACTTC. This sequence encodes CASSLVAGTKPYEQYF.

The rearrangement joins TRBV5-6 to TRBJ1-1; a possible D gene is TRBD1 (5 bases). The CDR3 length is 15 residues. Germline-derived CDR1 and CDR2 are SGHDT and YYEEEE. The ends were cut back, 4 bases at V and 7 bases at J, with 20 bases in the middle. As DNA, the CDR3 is TGTGCCAGCAGCATCCAGGGTATCGATGCGGGTGAAGCTTTCTTT. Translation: CASSIQGIDAGEAFF.

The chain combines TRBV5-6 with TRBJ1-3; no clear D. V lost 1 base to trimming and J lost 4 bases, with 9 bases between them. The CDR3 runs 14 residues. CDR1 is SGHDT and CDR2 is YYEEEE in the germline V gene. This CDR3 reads CASSLMLDGNTIYF. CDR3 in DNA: TGTGCCAGCAGCTTGATGCTGGACGGAAACACCATATATTTT. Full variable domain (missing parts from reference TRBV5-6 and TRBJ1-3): DAGVTQSPTHLIKTRGQQVTLRCSPKSGHDTVSWYQQALGQGPQFIFQYYEEEERQRGNFPDRFSGHQFPNYSSELNVNALLLGDSALYLCASSLMLDGNTIYFGEGSWLTVV.

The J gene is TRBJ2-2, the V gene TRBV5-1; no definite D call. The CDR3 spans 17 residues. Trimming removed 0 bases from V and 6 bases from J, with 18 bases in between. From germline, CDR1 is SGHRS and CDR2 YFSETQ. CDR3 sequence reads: CASSLAWPDEHSGELFF. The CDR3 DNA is TGCGCCAGCAGCTTGGCCTGGCCCGACGAACACTCCGGGGAGCTGTTTTTT.

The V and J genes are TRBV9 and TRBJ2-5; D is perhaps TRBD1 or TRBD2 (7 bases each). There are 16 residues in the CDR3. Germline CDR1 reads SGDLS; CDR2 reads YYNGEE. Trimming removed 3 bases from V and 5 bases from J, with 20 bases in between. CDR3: CASSAGRQGVGETQYF. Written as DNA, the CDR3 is TGTGCCAGCAGCGCCGGGAGGCAGGGGGTAGGGGAGACCCAGTACTTC.

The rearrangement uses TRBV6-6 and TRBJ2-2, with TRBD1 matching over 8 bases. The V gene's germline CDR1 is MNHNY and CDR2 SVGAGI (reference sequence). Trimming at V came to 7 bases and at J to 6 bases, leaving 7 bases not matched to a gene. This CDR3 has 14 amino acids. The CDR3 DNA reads TGTGCCAGCACCCAGGACAGGGTTGCCGGGGAGCTGTTTTTT. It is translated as CASTQDRVAGELFF.

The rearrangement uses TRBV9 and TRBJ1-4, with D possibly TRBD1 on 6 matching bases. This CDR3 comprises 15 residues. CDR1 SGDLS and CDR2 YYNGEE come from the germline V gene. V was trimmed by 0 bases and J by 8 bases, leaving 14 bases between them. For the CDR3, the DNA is TGTGCCAGCAGCGTAGTGCAGGGGAGGGAGGAAAAACTGTTTTTT. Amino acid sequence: CASSVVQGREEKLFF.